The sample holds one count of the clone carrying this T cell receptor beta chain. The sample comes from a study of blood T cell repertoires in COVID-19. Clones were sequenced by immunoSEQ multiplex PCR, and TCRdb holds only the in-frame ones, with some missing. Of about 70,000 clones in the sample, around 78% were seen once. CDR1 and CDR2 (germline): MNHEY, SVGEGT. The CDR3 loop spans 14 amino acids. Trimming cost V 2 bases and J 2 bases, with 9 bases left between them. The sequence derives from a human donor in a cohort sampled during active COVID-19. The chain couples TRBV6-2 or TRBV6-3 to TRBJ1-1; D gene unclear. Sample: peripheral blood. CDR3 nucleotides: TGTGCCAGCAGTTACCTGAACAAAAACACTGAAGCTTTCTTT. This translates into CASSYLNKNTEAFF.